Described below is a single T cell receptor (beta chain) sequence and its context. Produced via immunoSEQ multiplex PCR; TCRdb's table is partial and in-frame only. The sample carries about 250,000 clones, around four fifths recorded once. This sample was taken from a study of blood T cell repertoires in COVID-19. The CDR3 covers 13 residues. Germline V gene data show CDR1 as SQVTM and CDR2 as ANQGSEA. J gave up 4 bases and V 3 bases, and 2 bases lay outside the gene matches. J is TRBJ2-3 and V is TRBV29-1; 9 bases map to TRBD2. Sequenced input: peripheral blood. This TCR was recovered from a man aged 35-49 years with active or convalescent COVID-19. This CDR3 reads CSVDSGSPDTQYF. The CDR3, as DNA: TGCAGCGTTGATAGCGGGAGCCCAGATACGCAGTATTTT.